The rows below give T cell receptor beta chains drawn from one sample of a study of response to subunit inactivated influenza vaccine. A single record per CDR3 protein comes from TCRdb applying MiXCR to the RT-PCR reads. The sample lists 400,000 to 650,000 distinct CDR3 sequences; less than 7.5% were seen once. Sequencing used PBMCs from blood, obtained roughly 24 months after vaccination. The receptors here all came from a man aged 50 to 69 who received an inactivated influenza vaccine. The CDR3 runs from the conserved cysteine through the conserved F or W. A D gene is named only where the DNA matches it firmly. Clone size is stated in some rows and not others, as once, few, many or a class when expanded.

v_gene: TRBV20-1; d_gene: NA; abundance: few; j_gene: TRBJ2-4; CDR3nt: TGCAGTGCTAGAGATTCAAGGACAAACATTCAGTACTTC; CDR3aa: CSARDSRTNIQYF
v_gene: TRBV10-3; d_gene: TRBD2; abundance: few; j_gene: TRBJ2-2; CDR3nt: TGTGCCATCAGTGAGGGGAGGATCGGGGGGAAGAACACCGGGGAGCTGTTTTTT; CDR3aa: CAISEGRIGGKNTGELFF
v_gene: TRBV6-2/TRBV6-3; d_gene: NA; abundance: few; j_gene: TRBJ1-1; CDR3nt: TGTGCCAGCAGCCTCACCCTCTTCGAAGCTTTCTTT; CDR3aa: CASSLTLFEAFF
v_gene: TRBV29-1; d_gene: NA; abundance: many; j_gene: TRBJ2-3; CDR3nt: TGCAGCGGTGGGGCGGATGCAGGTTATTTT; CDR3aa: CSGGADAGYF
v_gene: TRBV7-2; d_gene: NA; abundance: few; j_gene: TRBJ2-3; CDR3nt: TGTGCCAGCAGCTTAGCTCACACAGATACGCAGTATTTT; CDR3aa: CASSLAHTDTQYF
v_gene: TRBV20-1; d_gene: NA; abundance: NA; j_gene: TRBJ2-5; CDR3nt: TGCAGTGCTAGAGATTTTCGGCTCCGGGAGACCCAGTACTTC; CDR3aa: CSARDFRLRETQYF
v_gene: TRBV5-1; d_gene: NA; abundance: many; j_gene: TRBJ2-2; CDR3nt: TGCGCCAGCAGCTTGGGGACGAACACCGGGGAGCTGTTTTTT; CDR3aa: CASSLGTNTGELFF
v_gene: TRBV10-2; d_gene: TRBD2; abundance: NA; j_gene: TRBJ2-1; CDR3nt: TGCGCCAGCAGTGCCGCTCACCTGACTAGCGGGTACAATGAGCAGTTCTTC; CDR3aa: CASSAAHLTSGYNEQFF
v_gene: TRBV20-1; d_gene: TRBD2; abundance: NA; j_gene: TRBJ2-3; CDR3nt: TGCAGTGCCCAACCACTAGCGGGGGGGCCAGATACGCAGTATTTT; CDR3aa: CSAQPLAGGPDTQYF
v_gene: TRBV4-3; d_gene: NA; abundance: few; j_gene: TRBJ2-2; CDR3nt: TGCGCCAGCAGCCAAGGCTGGGGCGGGGAGCTGTTTTTT; CDR3aa: CASSQGWGGELFF
v_gene: TRBV6-5; d_gene: NA; abundance: few; j_gene: TRBJ2-5; CDR3nt: TGTGCCAGCAGTTACTCGCTAGTGGTAGAGACCCAGTACTTC; CDR3aa: CASSYSLVVETQYF
v_gene: TRBV4-1; d_gene: NA; abundance: few; j_gene: TRBJ2-7; CDR3nt: TGCGCCAGCAGCCAATCACGGGTCTCAGACGAGCAGTACTTC; CDR3aa: CASSQSRVSDEQYF
v_gene: TRBV25-1; d_gene: TRBD1; abundance: NA; j_gene: TRBJ2-2; CDR3nt: TGTGCCAGCAGCCTCAGGGGGCGGAACACCGGGGAGCTGTTTTTT; CDR3aa: CASSLRGRNTGELFF
v_gene: TRBV2; d_gene: NA; abundance: many; j_gene: TRBJ2-2; CDR3nt: TGTGCCAGCAGTAGGGAAGGCCTCGCGAACACCGGGGAGCTGTTTTTT; CDR3aa: CASSREGLANTGELFF
v_gene: TRBV29-1; d_gene: NA; abundance: many; j_gene: TRBJ2-4; CDR3nt: TGCAGCGTCTTCCTCTGGGCAGCAGGCAAAAACATTCAGTACTTC; CDR3aa: CSVFLWAAGKNIQYF
v_gene: TRBV6-1; d_gene: TRBD1; abundance: many; j_gene: TRBJ2-7; CDR3nt: TGTGCCAGCAGAAGAACAGGGGGCCTCTCCGAGCAGTACTTC; CDR3aa: CASRRTGGLSEQYF
v_gene: TRBV7-9; d_gene: NA; abundance: many; j_gene: TRBJ1-2; CDR3nt: TGTGCCAGCAGCTCACGGAGGCCTAACTATGGCTACACCTTC; CDR3aa: CASSSRRPNYGYTF
v_gene: TRBV5-6; d_gene: NA; abundance: NA; j_gene: TRBJ1-6; CDR3nt: TGTGCCAGCAGCTTAGGGGTAAGGGGTTCACCCCTCCACTTT; CDR3aa: CASSLGVRGSPLHF
v_gene: TRBV11-2; d_gene: NA; abundance: few; j_gene: TRBJ2-7; CDR3nt: TGTGCCAGCAGCTCAGACGTCTACTCCTACGAGCAGTACTTC; CDR3aa: CASSSDVYSYEQYF
v_gene: TRBV7-9; d_gene: NA; abundance: few; j_gene: TRBJ2-7; CDR3nt: TGTGCCAGCAGCCGCATTAGGAGCTACGAGCAGTACTTC; CDR3aa: CASSRIRSYEQYF
v_gene: TRBV7-9; d_gene: NA; abundance: few; j_gene: TRBJ2-7; CDR3nt: TGTGCCAGCAGCTTAGACACCCGATACGAGCAGTACTTC; CDR3aa: CASSLDTRYEQYF
v_gene: TRBV5-1; d_gene: TRBD2; abundance: many; j_gene: TRBJ2-1; CDR3nt: TGCGCCAGCAGCCTTACGGGACTAGCGGGGGCAAATGAGCAGTTCTTC; CDR3aa: CASSLTGLAGANEQFF
v_gene: TRBV29-1; d_gene: NA; abundance: few; j_gene: TRBJ2-3; CDR3nt: TGCAGCGTTGGAGGGTTTCCCACAGATACGCAGTATTTT; CDR3aa: CSVGGFPTDTQYF
v_gene: TRBV2; d_gene: TRBD1; abundance: NA; j_gene: TRBJ1-2; CDR3nt: TGTGCCAGCAGACGGACAGGCTATGGCTACACCTTC; CDR3aa: CASRRTGYGYTF
v_gene: TRBV28; d_gene: NA; abundance: few; j_gene: TRBJ2-5; CDR3nt: TGTGCCAGCTCCTCCCCGGTGGAGGAGGGAGAGACCCAGTACTTC; CDR3aa: CASSSPVEEGETQYF
v_gene: TRBV7-3; d_gene: TRBD2; abundance: few; j_gene: TRBJ2-3; CDR3nt: TGTGCCAGCAGCTTCGGGGGGACTAGCGGGAGGGATACGCAGTATTTT; CDR3aa: CASSFGGTSGRDTQYF
v_gene: TRBV3-1; d_gene: TRBD2; abundance: few; j_gene: TRBJ2-4; CDR3nt: TGTGCCAGCAGCCAAGGTCGCGGACTAGCGGCCAAAAACATTCAGTACTTC; CDR3aa: CASSQGRGLAAKNIQYF
v_gene: TRBV24-1; d_gene: TRBD1; abundance: many; j_gene: TRBJ1-1; CDR3nt: TGTGCCACTATAACAGGGGGACAAAACACTGAAGCTTTCTTT; CDR3aa: CATITGGQNTEAFF
v_gene: TRBV29-1; d_gene: NA; abundance: few; j_gene: TRBJ1-5; CDR3nt: TGCAGCGTAACCGACGGGGGCAATCAGCCCCAGCATTTT; CDR3aa: CSVTDGGNQPQHF
v_gene: TRBV5-1; d_gene: TRBD1; abundance: many; j_gene: TRBJ1-1; CDR3nt: TGCGCCAGCAGCCCTGGACAGGGTGCTGAAGCTTTCTTT; CDR3aa: CASSPGQGAEAFF
v_gene: TRBV7-9; d_gene: TRBD1; abundance: many; j_gene: TRBJ2-2; CDR3nt: TGTGCCAGCAGCAACACAGGGGCCGGGGAGCTGTTTTTT; CDR3aa: CASSNTGAGELFF
v_gene: TRBV6-2/TRBV6-3; d_gene: TRBD2; abundance: few; j_gene: TRBJ2-2; CDR3nt: TGTGCCAGCAGTTACTTGCTAGCGGGAGGAACCGGGGAGCTGTTTTTT; CDR3aa: CASSYLLAGGTGELFF
v_gene: TRBV20-1; d_gene: NA; abundance: many; j_gene: TRBJ2-7; CDR3nt: TGCAGTGCTCGACACCCAGCGAAGAGCTCCTACGAGCAGTACTTC; CDR3aa: CSARHPAKSSYEQYF
v_gene: TRBV3-1; d_gene: TRBD2; abundance: few; j_gene: TRBJ2-7; CDR3nt: TGTGCCAGCAGCCAAGATCACGGGAGGACCTACGAGCAGTACTTC; CDR3aa: CASSQDHGRTYEQYF
v_gene: TRBV6-1; d_gene: TRBD1; abundance: many; j_gene: TRBJ1-5; CDR3nt: TGTGCCAGCAGCATGGGACAGACTTCTAATCAGCCCCAGCATTTT; CDR3aa: CASSMGQTSNQPQHF
v_gene: TRBV5-1; d_gene: TRBD2; abundance: NA; j_gene: TRBJ2-1; CDR3nt: TGCGCCAGCAGCTTGGGGGGGACTAGCGGGGCCCTCTACAATGAGCAGTTCTTC; CDR3aa: CASSLGGTSGALYNEQFF
v_gene: TRBV20-1; d_gene: NA; abundance: NA; j_gene: TRBJ2-7; CDR3nt: TGCAGTGCTCGAGGTCAGCACGGGACCTACGAGCAGTACTTC; CDR3aa: CSARGQHGTYEQYF
v_gene: TRBV20-1; d_gene: TRBD2; abundance: few; j_gene: TRBJ2-2; CDR3nt: TGCAGTGCTAGAGCAGGACTAGTAGATGGGGAGCTGTTTTTT; CDR3aa: CSARAGLVDGELFF
v_gene: TRBV5-1; d_gene: NA; abundance: few; j_gene: TRBJ1-1; CDR3nt: TGCGCCAGCAGCTTGGACGTGATGAACACTGAAGCTTTCTTT; CDR3aa: CASSLDVMNTEAFF
v_gene: TRBV20-1; d_gene: TRBD2; abundance: few; j_gene: TRBJ2-3; CDR3nt: TGCAGTGCTAGAGGGACTAGCGGTAACGTCCGGGCAGATACGCAGTATTTT; CDR3aa: CSARGTSGNVRADTQYF
v_gene: TRBV3-1; d_gene: NA; abundance: NA; j_gene: TRBJ2-5; CDR3nt: TGTGCCAGCAGCCAAAGAACCCATCAAGAGACCCAGTACTTC; CDR3aa: CASSQRTHQETQYF
v_gene: TRBV20-1; d_gene: TRBD2; abundance: NA; j_gene: TRBJ2-1; CDR3nt: TGCAGTGCTAGAGGGGGCGGGGGGAGCTCCTACAATGAGCAGTTCTTC; CDR3aa: CSARGGGGSSYNEQFF
v_gene: TRBV25-1; d_gene: NA; abundance: few; j_gene: TRBJ1-1; CDR3nt: TGTGCCAGCCGACGTGGCGGGAACACTGAAGCTTTCTTT; CDR3aa: CASRRGGNTEAFF
v_gene: TRBV5-8; d_gene: NA; abundance: NA; j_gene: TRBJ2-1; CDR3nt: TGTGCCAGCAGCTTGTTCACTGTCTACAATGAGCAGTTCTTC; CDR3aa: CASSLFTVYNEQFF
v_gene: TRBV20-1; d_gene: NA; abundance: many; j_gene: TRBJ2-1; CDR3nt: TGCAGTTACGACAGCCCCGGGGAGCAGTTCTTC; CDR3aa: CSYDSPGEQFF
v_gene: TRBV10-3; d_gene: NA; abundance: few; j_gene: TRBJ1-1; CDR3nt: TGTGCCATCAGCCGTGGACAGCTGAACACTGAAGCTTTCTTT; CDR3aa: CAISRGQLNTEAFF
v_gene: TRBV5-1; d_gene: NA; abundance: many; j_gene: TRBJ2-7; CDR3nt: TGCGCCAGCAGCTTCACCGTTTCCTACGAGCAGTACTTC; CDR3aa: CASSFTVSYEQYF
v_gene: TRBV14; d_gene: NA; abundance: NA; j_gene: TRBJ2-3; CDR3nt: TGTGCCAGCAGCCACATCCACAGTATCGGGGGTACAGATACGCAGTATTTT; CDR3aa: CASSHIHSIGGTDTQYF
v_gene: TRBV5-1; d_gene: NA; abundance: few; j_gene: TRBJ2-1; CDR3nt: TGCGCCAGCAGCTCAAAGAAAGACTCCTACAATGAGCAGTTCTTC; CDR3aa: CASSSKKDSYNEQFF
v_gene: TRBV11-1; d_gene: NA; abundance: many; j_gene: TRBJ2-6; CDR3nt: TGTGCCAGCAGCTACAGGAACTCTGGGGCCAACGTCCTGACTTTC; CDR3aa: CASSYRNSGANVLTF
v_gene: TRBV4-1; d_gene: NA; abundance: many; j_gene: TRBJ2-3; CDR3nt: TGCGCCAGCAGCCTCCGGCCGGGCACAGATACGCAGTATTTT; CDR3aa: CASSLRPGTDTQYF
v_gene: TRBV7-8; d_gene: NA; abundance: few; j_gene: TRBJ2-1; CDR3nt: TGTGCCAGCAGCTTAGCTTGGTCGAGCGGAAAGGGGCTCAATGAGCAGTTCTTC; CDR3aa: CASSLAWSSGKGLNEQFF
v_gene: TRBV7-2; d_gene: NA; abundance: NA; j_gene: TRBJ1-5; CDR3nt: TGTGCCAGCAGCTTGGCGGAGGGGCGTCAGCCCCAGCATTTT; CDR3aa: CASSLAEGRQPQHF
v_gene: TRBV6-1; d_gene: NA; abundance: NA; j_gene: TRBJ2-1; CDR3nt: TGTGCCAGCCGACAGGAAAACTCCTACAATGAGCAGTTCTTC; CDR3aa: CASRQENSYNEQFF
v_gene: TRBV29-1; d_gene: TRBD2; abundance: few; j_gene: TRBJ2-1; CDR3nt: TGCAGCACTACCGGGACTAGCGGGAGTGATGAGCAGTTCTTC; CDR3aa: CSTTGTSGSDEQFF
v_gene: TRBV20-1; d_gene: TRBD2; abundance: NA; j_gene: TRBJ2-3; CDR3nt: TGCAGTGCAGTCGGGAGGGATCCCCGGACCACAGATACGCAGTATTTT; CDR3aa: CSAVGRDPRTTDTQYF
v_gene: TRBV11-3; d_gene: NA; abundance: few; j_gene: TRBJ2-1; CDR3nt: TGTGCCAGCAGCACCAGGGACGGGACCAATGAGCAGTTCTTC; CDR3aa: CASSTRDGTNEQFF